This T cell receptor beta chain was identified in a study of T cell responses to AZD1222 COVID-19 vaccine. Study-level findings and limits: Spike-wide vaccine-associated CD4 TCRs dominated at 160-218 and 743-854. After two AZD1222 doses, spike-specific TCR breadth and depth rose versus day 0.

The data were produced by immunoSEQ multiplex PCR, yet TCRdb's version contains in-frame clones alone and is incomplete. The sample lists roughly 110,000 clones; around 81% were seen once. Worth noting for this clone: As yet, its antigen is unknown.

Trimming took off 3 bases at V and 3 bases at J, with 14 bases between the two ends. The CDR3 sequence is 16 residues long. Germline CDR1 is KGHSH and CDR2 is LQKENI. This sample comprised peripheral blood, obtained on day 0 of AZD1222 vaccination. The J gene is TRBJ1-4, the V gene TRBV18; D is possibly TRBD1 (5 bases). This clonotype was obtained from an adult in good health. In DNA, the CDR3 is TGTGCCAGCTCACCCCAGGGTCAGGTCTCTAATGAAAAACTGTTTTTT. Protein sequence: CASSPQGQVSNEKLFF.